This entry lists 12 T cell receptor beta chains sequenced from one sample in a study of T-cell memory formation after mild COVID-19. TCRdb re-called the 5' RACE reads with MiXCR, one entry per CDR3 protein. The table shows 160,000 or so distinct CDR3 sequences, with roughly 30% occurring only once. The sequenced material came from PBMCs or a T cell subset sorted from them (not recorded which). All receptors come from an adult woman who had mild COVID-19 (a few samples of this study predate the infection). Cell type and time point are not known.

The rearrangement joins TRBV5-1 to TRBJ1-1; D gene uncertain. The CDR3 sequence is 13 residues long. Trimming shortened V by 3 bases and J by 8 bases, and 14 bases separated the two germline ends. Looked up from germline, CDR1 is SGHRS and CDR2 is YFSETQ. This CDR3 is CASSSPARGEAFF. CDR3 DNA: TGCGCCAGCAGCTCCCCAGCAAGAGGGGAAGCTTTCTTT.

The rearrangement uses TRBV3-1 and TRBJ2-1; D remains ambiguous. V was trimmed by 2 bases and J by 6 bases, leaving 8 bases between them. Germline V gene sequence: CDR1 LGHDT, CDR2 YNNKEL (reference sequence). This CDR3 is 13 amino acids long. In DNA form, the CDR3 reads TGTGCCAGCAGCCAATATATCACCAATGAGCAGTTCTTC. Its translation: CASSQYITNEQFF.

The rearrangement uses TRBV3-1 and TRBJ2-1, with 11 nucleotides matching TRBD2. The CDR3 is 15 amino acids. Germline lookup yields CDR1 LGHDT and CDR2 YNNKEL (reference sequence). Trimming took 3 bases from V and 8 from J; bases not matched to a gene: 6. This chain's CDR3 is CASSQIAGGPDEQFF. CDR3 nucleotides: TGTGCCAGCAGCCAGATAGCGGGGGGGCCTGATGAGCAGTTCTTC.

There are a few counts of this clonotype. CDR3 DNA: TGCGCCAGCAGCCTCGGACAGGGAAGGAACTATGGCTACACCTTC. The encoded protein is CASSLGQGRNYGYTF. The genes are TRBV5-1 and TRBJ1-2, with 8 nucleotides matching TRBD1. V was pared by 4 bases and J by 2 bases, with 7 bases of the junction left unmatched. This CDR3 has 15 amino acids. From germline, CDR1 is SGHRS and CDR2 YFSETQ.

This clonotype was counted only a few times. V is TRBV5-1 and J is TRBJ2-7; 9 bases match TRBD2. Germline V gives CDR1 SGHRS, CDR2 YFSETQ. Trimming cost V 5 bases and J 3 bases; bases outside gene matches: 3. The CDR3 is 13 residues long. DNA of the CDR3: TGCGCCAGCAGGATGACTAGCGGCTACGAGCAGTACTTC. As protein: CASRMTSGYEQYF.

This clonotype was counted a few times. The J gene is TRBJ2-1, the V gene TRBV27, with D unresolved. V was pared by 0 bases and J by 4 bases, with 10 bases between. Germline V CDR1 and CDR2: MNHEY, SMNVEV (reference sequence). The CDR3 covers 15 residues. CDR3 loop: CASSLSPTDYNEQFF. The DNA for the CDR3 is TGTGCCAGCAGTTTATCCCCAACGGATTACAATGAGCAGTTCTTC.

V and J are TRBV7-2 and TRBJ2-7; 13 nucleotides match TRBD2. The V segment lost 4 bases and the J segment 4 bases; nucleotides outside the gene matches: 4. Germline V gene data show CDR1 as SGHTA and CDR2 as FQGNSA. This CDR3 has 15 amino acids. The CDR3 DNA reads as TGTGCCAGCAGCTCAACTAGCGGGGGGGCGTACGAGCAGTACTTC. Its translation is CASSSTSGGAYEQYF.

This rearrangement joins TRBV7-9 to TRBJ1-1; D perhaps matches TRBD1 (6 bases). Germline V gene data show CDR1 as SEHNR and CDR2 as FQNEAQ (reference sequence). The CDR3 length is 15 residues. With 6 bases removed from V and 1 base from J, the gap between germline ends came to 15 bases. The CDR3: CASSSTGRRNTEAFF. CDR3 DNA: TGTGCCAGCAGTTCCACAGGGAGGAGGAACACTGAAGCTTTCTTT.

The chain has TRBV5-1 and TRBJ1-1, with 8 bases fitting TRBD1. In germline, CDR1 is SGHRS, CDR2 YFSETQ. After removal of 5 bases from V and 3 bases from J, the junction contained 12 bases not matched to a gene. There are 16 residues in the CDR3. As DNA, the CDR3 is TGCGCCAGCAGGTCGACAGGGGAGGTACGGCACACTGAAGCTTTCTTT. Residues: CASRSTGEVRHTEAFF.

This clonotype showed up just a few times. The gene calls are TRBV10-3 and TRBJ2-7, with D tentatively TRBD1 (5 bases). Looked up from germline, CDR1 is ENHRY and CDR2 is SYGVKD. The CDR3 extends over 13 amino acids. Between the trimmed V and J ends, which lost 0 bases and 5 bases, there was a span of 8 bases. The CDR3 sequence: CAISESGRHEQYF. CDR3 in DNA: TGTGCCATCAGTGAGTCGGGGCGCCACGAGCAGTACTTC.

This clonotype was found a few times. The rearrangement joins TRBV7-9 to TRBJ1-2; D is unresolved. The CDR3 spans 12 residues. Trimming shortened V by 1 base and J by 4 bases, and 4 bases separated the two germline ends. Germline V lookup: CDR1 SEHNR, CDR2 FQNEAQ (reference sequence). CDR3 nucleotides: TGTGCCAGCAGCTTAGGGGTCTATGGCTACACCTTC. It translates to CASSLGVYGYTF.

This clonotype was counted between two and nine times. The rearrangement links TRBV12-3 or TRBV12-4 to TRBJ1-6, with D perhaps TRBD1 (6 bases). This CDR3 has 13 residues. Trimming removed 6 bases from V and 9 bases from J, with 12 bases in between. CDR3 amino acids: CASSPQGTSPLHF. In nucleotides, the CDR3 is TGTGCCAGCAGCCCCCAGGGGACTTCACCCCTCCACTTT.